The 18 T cell receptor beta chains below come from one sample, sequenced in a study of shared clonotypes between healthy human individuals. Naive CD8 cells lacked CD45RO, underwent positive selection for CCR7 and left out terminally differentiated effector memory CD45RA+ cells. Measured with immunoSEQ multiplex PCR; TCRdb has only the in-frame clones, and not every one. The sample shows millions of clones, just under 95% of them seen only once. The specimen was naive CD8+ T cells sorted from blood. These receptors all stem from a man aged 18 to 35 in good health.

This clone showed up just once. CDR3 loop: CASTPRGVGNQPQHF. CDR3 DNA: TGTGCCAGCACCCCTAGGGGTGTGGGCAATCAGCCCCAGCATTTT. V gene TRBV28 combines with J gene TRBJ1-5; a weak D match, TRBD1 (5 bases). The germline gives CDR1 MDHEN, CDR2 SYDVKM. This CDR3 comprises 15 residues. Trimming stripped 7 bases from V and 2 bases from J, with 15 bases between.

This rearrangement joins TRBV11-3 to TRBJ2-7; D tentatively reads TRBD1 or TRBD2 (5 bases each). V lost 3 bases and J lost 3, with 12 bases in between. The length of the CDR3 is 14 residues. CDR1 and CDR2 from the germline V gene are SGHNT and YENEEA. As DNA, the CDR3 is TGTGCCAGCAGCTTGGGACCAGATGACTACGAGCAGTACTTC. Its translation: CASSLGPDDYEQYF. The whole variable domain, remainder taken from reference TRBV11-3 and TRBJ2-7, is EAGVVQSPRYKIIEKKQPVAFWCNPISGHNTLYWYLQNLGQGPELLIRYENEEAVDDSQLPKDRFSAERLKGVDSTLKIQPAELGDSAVYLCASSLGPDDYEQYFGPGTRLTVT.

With regard to this clone: This same CDR3 is encoded by further DNA sequences in the sample. The chain is built from TRBV28 and TRBJ2-7; D possibly corresponds to TRBD1 (5 bases). Per germline, CDR1 MDHEN and CDR2 SYDVKM. The CDR3 sequence is 14 residues long. Trimming took off 3 bases at V and 1 base at J, with 10 bases between the two ends. The CDR3 DNA is TGTGCCAGCAGTTTTCAGGGAACTTCCTACGAGCAGTACTTC. Amino acid sequence: CASSFQGTSYEQYF. The full variable domain, completed using reference TRBV28 and TRBJ2-7, is DVKVTQSSRYLVKRTGEKVFLECVQDMDHENMFWYRQDPGLGLRLIYFSYDVKMKEKGDIPEGYSVSREKKERFSLILESASTNQTSMYLCASSFQGTSYEQYFGPGTRLTVT.

The chain joins TRBV4-3 to TRBJ2-7, with 8 bases fitting TRBD2. The germline gives CDR1 LGHNA, CDR2 YSLEER. V lost 0 bases to trimming and J lost 2 bases; unmatched junction nucleotides: 6. The CDR3 runs 16 residues. The DNA for the CDR3 is TGCGCCAGCAGCCAAGAACGAGCGGGAGTGGCCTACGAGCAGTACTTC. Translation: CASSQERAGVAYEQYF.

The chain joins TRBV29-1 to TRBJ1-1; D is ambiguous. V dropped 4 bases and J dropped 5 bases, with 14 bases sitting between them. The germline V gene encodes CDR1 SQVTM and CDR2 ANQGSEA. CDR3 length: 13 amino acids. CDR3 loop: CSVAWGGGTEAFF. In DNA form, the CDR3 reads TGCAGCGTTGCCTGGGGAGGTGGGACTGAAGCTTTCTTT.

The V call is TRBV2, the J call TRBJ1-1; D remains unclear. Trimming cost V 5 bases and J 6 bases, with 19 bases left between them. The CDR3 has 15 residues. Germline-derived CDR1 and CDR2 are SNHLY and FYNNEI. DNA of the CDR3: TGTGCCAGCAGTCCGACCCGGACCCAAGCCCCTGAAGCTTTCTTT. This sequence encodes CASSPTRTQAPEAFF.

V and J are TRBV7-6 and TRBJ2-1; 8 nucleotides align to TRBD2. Germline V gene lookup returns CDR1 SGHVS and CDR2 FNYEAQ. The J segment lost 5 bases and the V segment lost 7 bases, leaving 4 bases of the junction unmatched. This CDR3 contains 13 residues. In DNA, the CDR3 is TGTGCCAGCAACCCGGGGGGGCACAATGAGCAGTTCTTC. Residues: CASNPGGHNEQFF.

The genes are TRBV19 and TRBJ2-7; no clear D gene. Trimming took 5 bases from V and 2 from J, leaving 10 bases between them. Germline V gives CDR1 LNHDA, CDR2 SQIVND (reference sequence). The CDR3 spans 13 residues. The CDR3 region has the DNA TGTGCCAGTAGTCAGCTCATAGCCTACGAGCAGTACTTC. It translates to CASSQLIAYEQYF.

The chain couples TRBV7-2 to TRBJ1-4, with 7 bases lining up with TRBD1. CDR3 length: 19 residues. Germline V gene sequence: CDR1 SGHTA, CDR2 FQGNSA. With V trimmed by 1 base and J by 4 bases, 15 bases remained unmatched. The CDR3 protein is CASSLVSGQAVSDNEKLFF. CDR3 nucleotide sequence: TGTGCCAGCAGCTTAGTGTCCGGACAGGCAGTCTCAGATAATGAAAAACTGTTTTTT.

This chain uses TRBV6-1 with TRBJ1-1, with D possibly TRBD1 on 5 matching bases. The V and J ends lost 4 bases and 5 bases respectively, with 23 bases between them. The CDR3 is made up of 17 amino acids. Germline values: CDR1 MNHNS, CDR2 SASEGT. The CDR3 DNA reads as TGTGCCAGCAGTGGGGCCCAGGTGAGGGGCAGGTTAACTGAAGCTTTCTTT. Translated, it gives CASSGAQVRGRLTEAFF.

The chain has TRBV7-3 and TRBJ2-1, with no clear D. CDR1 SGHTA and CDR2 FQGTGA come from the germline V gene. Deletions cut 5 bases from V and 6 bases from J, with 8 bases between. This CDR3 spans 12 amino acids. CDR3 residues: CASSLASNEQFF. Written as DNA, the CDR3 is TGTGCCAGCAGCCTTGCCAGCAATGAGCAGTTCTTC.

As regards this clone: At the DNA level, this CDR3 is encoded by other sequences in the same sample as well. The chain employs TRBV5-1 and TRBJ2-2; no reliable D call. The V end lost 2 bases, the J end lost 1 base, and 6 bases lay between the germline ends. CDR1 is SGHRS, CDR2 YFSETQ, per germline. This CDR3 spans 14 amino acids. The CDR3 DNA reads TGCGCCAGCAGCTTATCGGGGAACACCGGGGAGCTGTTTTTT. It encodes CASSLSGNTGELFF.

The rearrangement links TRBV30 to TRBJ2-7, with 9 positions matching TRBD2. J gave up 5 bases and V 0 bases, and 2 bases lay outside the gene matches. The CDR3 has 13 amino acids. Germline V gene lookup returns CDR1 GTSNPN and CDR2 SVGIG (reference sequence). The CDR3 DNA follows: TGTGCCTGGAGTGTAGTAGCGGGAGACGAGCAGTACTTC. Protein sequence: CAWSVVAGDEQYF.

V is TRBV11-2 and J is TRBJ2-7; 13 nucleotides align to TRBD2. The CDR3 sequence is 15 residues long. The V and J ends lost 5 bases and 4 bases, in that order; junction bases with no gene match: 5. Germline CDR1 and CDR2: SGHAT and FQNNGV. The CDR3 nucleotides read TGTGCCAGCAGCCACCGGACTAGCGGGGGTTACGAGCAGTACTTC. It translates to CASSHRTSGGYEQYF.

The rearrangement links TRBV28 to TRBJ1-1; no reliable D call. V was shortened by 2 bases and J by 7 bases, with 8 bases between the two germline ends. CDR1 is MDHEN and CDR2 is SYDVKM in the germline V gene. The length of the CDR3 is 12 residues. CDR3 in DNA: TGTGCCAGCAGTTTAGACCCGGGTGAAGCTTTCTTT. Protein sequence: CASSLDPGEAFF.

For this clone: Other DNA sequences in this specimen translate into the identical CDR3. The V call is TRBV2, the J call TRBJ1-1; D perhaps matches TRBD1 (5 bases). Germline V lookup: CDR1 SNHLY, CDR2 FYNNEI. V lost 2 bases to trimming and J lost 1 base, with 5 bases between them. This CDR3 contains 13 residues. The CDR3 sequence is CASSETGNTEAFF. The CDR3 region has the DNA TGTGCCAGCAGTGAAACAGGGAACACTGAAGCTTTCTTT. The full variable domain, in which reference TRBV2 and TRBJ1-1 provide the parts outside the CDR3, is EPEVTQTPSHQVTQMGQEVILRCVPISNHLYFYWYRQILGQKVEFLVSFYNNEISEKSEIFDDQFSVERPDGSNFTLKIRSTKLEDSAMYFCASSETGNTEAFFGQGTRLTVV.

This chain uses TRBV6-5 with TRBJ1-5; TRBD1 matches at 10 bases. The trim removed 5 bases at V and 3 bases at J, leaving 4 bases unmatched. The CDR3 is made up of 15 amino acids. Germline V gene lookup returns CDR1 MNHEY and CDR2 SVGAGI. The CDR3 spells CASSRDRGHNQPQHF. The CDR3 DNA sequence: TGTGCCAGCAGTCGAGACAGGGGGCACAATCAGCCCCAGCATTTT.

The chain is built from TRBV30 and TRBJ1-3; D remains ambiguous. Trimming left V 2 bases short and J 0 bases short, with 5 bases between. Per the germline V gene, CDR1 is GTSNPN and CDR2 is SVGIG (reference sequence). The CDR3 spans 13 residues. CDR3 loop: CAWSPVSGNTIYF. DNA of the CDR3: TGTGCCTGGAGTCCCGTCTCTGGAAACACCATATATTTT. The variable domain in full, completed from reference TRBV30 and TRBJ1-3, reads SQTIHQWPATLVQPVGSPLSLECTVEGTSNPNLYWYRQAAGRGLQLLFYSVGIGQISSEVPQNLSASRPQDRQFILSSKKLLLSDSGFYLCAWSPVSGNTIYFGEGSWLTVV.